The entry below describes one TCR beta chain. This clonotype was counted many times. The clone's antigen remains unknown. No clone much larger than this one lies a single base away; base qualities are absent. The study was a case-control design nested within a healthcare worker cohort in London, UK, with weekly nasopharyngeal swab PCR tests and blood sampling. Healthcare workers were recruited between 23 and 31 March 2020, during the week of the UK lockdown, and were followed weekly for up to about 15 weeks. This record comes from a study of early T cells in non-severe SARS-CoV-2 infection (dated by TCRdb to the early 2020s). Regarding the complete study: Because TCR sequencing was done on bulk RNA from unsorted whole blood, the alpha and beta chains could not be paired. The investigation overall reported the following: VDJdb matching was skewed toward anti-spike CD8 responses and likely underestimated virus-specific expansions, missing private and CD4 specificities.

Library construction relied on 5' RACE. Instrument on record: NextSeq 500. Unique molecular identifiers were attached to individual cDNA molecules in the TCR library protocol so that sequencing error and PCR bias could be corrected. TCR alpha and beta chains were both sequenced, and the abundances of alpha and beta sequences in each sample were closely correlated with each other. Under the source paper's analysis protocol: Decombinator V4 was used to annotate TCR sequences for V gene, J gene and CDR3. Expanded TCRs were defined as changing significantly between any two time points under a Poisson model with p below 0.0001. TCR abundances were normalised to the total number of TCRs sequenced per sample and expressed as counts per million. MAIT TCRs were defined by TRAV1-2 paired with TRAJ12, TRAJ20 or TRAJ33, and iNKT TCRs by TRAV10 paired with TRAJ18. A search of VDJdb, accessed on 1 November 2021, was run for TCRs annotated to CMV, EBV and SARS-CoV-2, with TCRs annotated for multiple antigens excluded. TCRdb passed the public sequencing reads through fastp at Q25 and MiXCR, retaining productive beta sequences. Records with the same CDR3 protein are collapsed into one entry carrying the most frequent genes and DNA. The V and J calls follow TCRdb's processing rather than the paper's. This sample lists 30,000 to 35,000 distinct CDR3 sequences; approximately 6.9% were detected once. The ten largest clones represent approximately 4.1% of the sample.

Including the terminal cysteine and phenylalanine, the CDR3 comprises 14 residues. CDR3 DNA is the only sequence kept; it has 42 bases, read in frame from the first base. V and J lose 3 bases and 5 bases, and a span of 14 bases separates them. Via the germline V gene (reference sequence), CDR1 is DFQATT and CDR2 SNEGSKA. This chain joins TRBV20-1 to TRBJ1-5; the D gene is not confidently resolved. Sequencing was performed on whole blood. This clonotype originated in an adult who was a healthcare worker with PCR-confirmed SARS-CoV-2 infection or an uninfected control (not recorded which). The nucleotides read TGCAGTGCTAGTTCGGGTGGCAGTGATCAGCCCCAGCATTTT. The encoded protein is CSASSGGSDQPQHF.